This T cell receptor (beta chain) was captured by sequencing in a study of OX40 agonist ivuxolimab in advanced cancers. Context from the whole study: Ivuxolimab was a fully human IgG2 agonistic monoclonal antibody targeting the costimulatory receptor OX40 (CD134). Intravenous ivuxolimab was administered to patients every 2 weeks at six dose levels: 0.01, 0.1, 0.3, 1.5, 3 and 10 mg/kg. Among the 52 dose-escalation patients, around 20 had hepatocellular carcinoma, roughly 15 melanoma, 9 renal cell carcinoma and 9 head and neck cancer. The dose-escalation cohort was almost 85% male with a mean age of about 60 years, ranging from about 20 to 80. Prior anti-PD-1, anti-PD-L1 or anti-CTLA-4 therapy was permitted, and checkpoint inhibitors had been received by approximately 39% of dose-escalation patients. Partial responses occurred in three dose-escalation patients, of whom one had hepatocellular carcinoma and two had cutaneous melanoma. Peripheral TCRbeta sequencing was intended to test whether TCR sequence diversity was altered and clonal T-cell expansion was caused by ivuxolimab. The monotherapy dose-escalation portion (N of about 50 patients) of the phase I ivuxolimab trial is reported in the paper. What the authors observed across the whole study: Partial responders in the 0.1-3.0 mg/kg groups had among the lowest normalized peripheral clonal expansion, especially among CD8+ T cells. Low levels of normalized T-cell clonal expansion were also shown by some nonresponding patients. Antigen specificity was not determined for the clonally expanded peripheral T cells. At doses of 0.1 to 3.0 mg/kg, clonal expansion of both CD4+ and CD8+ T cells in blood was seen between baseline and week 6. After ivuxolimab, more expanded clones were found on average in CD8+ T cells than in CD4+ T cells.

For sequencing of the TCRbeta CDR3 region, genomic DNA was extracted from the sorted cells. The immunoSEQ Assay was used to sequence the TCRbeta CDR3 regions. This is the immuneACCESS table as TCRdb keeps it, with only in-frame sequences that have V and J called. A part of the clones is gone; compared with another copy, unresolved V genes explain less than half, and the rest is unexplained. Within this sample are tens of thousands of clones, with around nine tenths of them counted one time only. The ten biggest clones cover over 2% of the sample. The trial excluded patients who had a history of autoimmune disease or who were on systemic immunosuppression. Peripheral blood for TCR sequencing was collected from all dose cohorts at baseline, on cycle 4 day 1, and on cycle 7 day 1. Samples were obtained from an open-label, multicenter, first-in-human phase I dose-escalation trial of ivuxolimab. The trial enrolled adults with locally advanced or metastatic head and neck squamous cell, hepatocellular, melanoma or renal cell carcinoma. Before TCR sequencing, CD4+ T cells and CD8+ T cells were sorted from peripheral blood as separate populations.

There are 16 amino acids in the CDR3, from cysteine to phenylalanine inclusive. The only DNA kept is the CDR3, 48 bases in frame from the first base. CDR1 MNHEY and CDR2 SMNVEV were looked up in the germline V gene (reference sequence). Relative to germline, V is 4 bases shorter and J is 3 bases shorter, with 18 bases between their ends. Concerning this clone itself: This receptor's antigen is unknown. No clone much larger than this one lies a single base away; base qualities are absent.

Sequencing was performed on CD4+ or CD8+ T cells sorted from blood, taken in a trial of the OX40 agonist ivuxolimab. This TCR derives from an adult with an advanced solid tumor such as melanoma, head and neck, liver or kidney cancer. This receptor chain uses TRBV27 and TRBJ1-1, with TRBD1 perhaps the D gene, on 6 matching bases. The sequenced DNA: TGTGCCAGCAGTTCCCGGACAGTCATGGGGGACACTGAAGCTTTCTTT. It translates as CASSSRTVMGDTEAFF.